The rows below give T cell receptor beta chains drawn from one sample of a study of CD8 T cells in ankylosing spondylitis. One entry per CDR3 protein, called by TCRdb with MiXCR from the 5' RACE reads. The data show roughly 250,000 distinct CDR3 sequences, roughly 10% seen once. Sequencing used blood, either unsorted or a sorted T cell fraction (not recorded which). These receptors originate from a male donor with ankylosing spondylitis or in good health (not recorded which). Both conserved end residues are part of each CDR3.

V	J	CDR3
TRBV5-1	TRBJ2-1	CASSLPLAGVYNEQFF
TRBV6-5	TRBJ1-1	CASSYSRPSRGEAFF
TRBV7-2	TRBJ2-7	CASSLGGPDYEQYF
TRBV12-3/TRBV12-4	TRBJ2-1	CASSSDLTGVIYNEQFF
TRBV12-3/TRBV12-4	TRBJ2-2	CASSFANRGTGELFF
TRBV6-1	TRBJ2-2	CASRKRGVGELFF
TRBV7-2	TRBJ1-5	CASSFGTGVQPQHF
TRBV2	TRBJ2-5	CASSSNSVETQYF
TRBV20-1	TRBJ2-3	CSASTSGSSDTQYF
TRBV28	TRBJ1-2	CASSLGGGHYGYTF
TRBV5-1	TRBJ2-3	CASRLRTGETAYTDTQYF
TRBV6-6	TRBJ2-7	CASSSFQQQYF
TRBV7-2	TRBJ2-7	CASSLTGTSGEEQYF
TRBV5-1	TRBJ2-1	CASSLVAGGNEQFF
TRBV12-3/TRBV12-4	TRBJ2-7	CASSLAGGYSYEQYF
TRBV20-1	TRBJ2-7	CSARGTSGYVDEQYF
TRBV4-1	TRBJ2-7	CASSPFLTPDRPSSYEQYF
TRBV4-1	TRBJ2-6	CASSQPTGKASGANVLTF
TRBV30	TRBJ1-2	CAWSVVGFGGYTF
TRBV12-3/TRBV12-4	TRBJ2-6	CASSLYANVLTF
TRBV5-1	TRBJ2-7	CASSLEPGARNEQYF
TRBV5-1	TRBJ2-7	CASRFTSGLTYEQYF
TRBV12-3/TRBV12-4	TRBJ2-1	CASSSPGLAGSIPSSYNEQFF
TRBV20-1	TRBJ1-6	CSARPGQGTNNSPLHF
TRBV3-1	TRBJ2-5	CASSPLSGRETQYF
TRBV10-1	TRBJ1-3	CASSEKWAGGNTIYF
TRBV20-1	TRBJ1-6	CSARDLTASPLHF
TRBV5-1	TRBJ2-2	CASSPLTNTGELFF
TRBV10-3	TRBJ2-7	CAISESRLAGHYEQYF
TRBV20-1	TRBJ2-5	CSASPPGAEETQYF
TRBV5-1	TRBJ2-7	CASSWGDRGNYEQYF
TRBV15	TRBJ1-1	CATSRHLMNTEAFF
TRBV3-1	TRBJ1-4	CASSRVWTRVNEKLFF
TRBV7-9	TRBJ2-2	CASSSPVGGRNTGELFF
TRBV13	TRBJ2-7	CASSSRLAAYEQYF
TRBV11-1	TRBJ2-7	CASRKDRNYEQYF
TRBV20-1	TRBJ1-1	CSALLGDFEAFF
TRBV6-5	TRBJ2-4	CASIDSGKGNIQYF
TRBV7-8	TRBJ2-2	CASSPGGNAGELFF
TRBV7-9	TRBJ2-3	CASSPGQGAGDTQYF
TRBV5-1	TRBJ1-1	CASSLDGGRTEAFF
TRBV12-3/TRBV12-4	TRBJ2-2	CASKPRSFSGRLTGELFF
TRBV6-2/TRBV6-3	TRBJ2-7	CASSYSLPQGSISEQYF
TRBV10-1	TRBJ2-1	CASSESLQGEQFF
TRBV24-1	TRBJ2-1	CATSDARFNEQFF
TRBV11-1	TRBJ2-1	CASSLDVSPYNEQFF